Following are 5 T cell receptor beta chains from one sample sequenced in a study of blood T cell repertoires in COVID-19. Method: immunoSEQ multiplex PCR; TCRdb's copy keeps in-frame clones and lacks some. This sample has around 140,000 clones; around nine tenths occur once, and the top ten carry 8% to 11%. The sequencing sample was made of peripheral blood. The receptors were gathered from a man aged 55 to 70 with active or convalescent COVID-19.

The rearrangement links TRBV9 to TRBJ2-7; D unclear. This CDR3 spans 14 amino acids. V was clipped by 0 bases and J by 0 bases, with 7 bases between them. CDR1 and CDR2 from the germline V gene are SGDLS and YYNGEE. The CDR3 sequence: CASSVGALSYEQYF. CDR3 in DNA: TGTGCCAGCAGCGTAGGCGCCCTCTCCTACGAGCAGTACTTC.

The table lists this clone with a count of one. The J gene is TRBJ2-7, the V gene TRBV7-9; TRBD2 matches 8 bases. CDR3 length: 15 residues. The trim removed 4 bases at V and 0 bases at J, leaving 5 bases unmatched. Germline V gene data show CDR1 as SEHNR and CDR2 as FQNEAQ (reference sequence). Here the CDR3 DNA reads TGTGCCAGCAGCTCCCAGACTAGCGTCTCCTACGAGCAGTACTTC. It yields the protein CASSSQTSVSYEQYF.

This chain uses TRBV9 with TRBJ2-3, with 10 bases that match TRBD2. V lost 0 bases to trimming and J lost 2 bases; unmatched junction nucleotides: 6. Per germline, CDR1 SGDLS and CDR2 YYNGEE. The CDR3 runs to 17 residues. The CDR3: CASSVEPSGRITDTQYF. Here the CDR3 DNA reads TGTGCCAGCAGCGTAGAGCCTAGCGGGAGAATCACAGATACGCAGTATTTT.

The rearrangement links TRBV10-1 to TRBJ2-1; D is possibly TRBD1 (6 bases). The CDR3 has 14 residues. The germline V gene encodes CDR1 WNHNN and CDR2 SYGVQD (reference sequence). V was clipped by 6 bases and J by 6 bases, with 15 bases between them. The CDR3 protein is CASRGTLGLNEQFF. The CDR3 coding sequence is TGCGCCAGCAGGGGGACATTAGGCCTCAATGAGCAGTTCTTC.

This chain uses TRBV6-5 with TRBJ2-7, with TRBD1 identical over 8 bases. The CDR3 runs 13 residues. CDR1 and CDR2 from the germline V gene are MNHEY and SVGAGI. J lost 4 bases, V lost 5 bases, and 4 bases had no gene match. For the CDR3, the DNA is TGTGCCAGCAGTAGCCAGGGGGCTTACGAGCAGTACTTC. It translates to CASSSQGAYEQYF.